The 31 T cell receptor beta chains below come from one sample, sequenced in a study of blood T cells in healthy people across ages. It was with a sample-barcoded 5' primer and a J-beta primer mix that a second PCR of about 7 to 12 cycles was run. MiXCR, run by TCRdb on the 5' RACE reads, gives a single entry per CDR3 protein. Here the sample spans about 680,000 distinct CDR3 sequences, around 49% being singletons. Material for sequencing was blood. These receptor sequences come from a woman aged 55-70 years in good health.

This rearrangement joins TRBV7-9 to TRBJ2-3; no clear D gene. The CDR3 sequence is 13 residues long. Trimming removed 6 bases from V and 4 bases from J, with 11 bases in between. The germline gives CDR1 SEHNR, CDR2 FQNEAQ (reference sequence). In nucleotides, the CDR3 is TGTGCCAGCAGGAAAGCAGTTCCAGATACGCAGTATTTT. This translates into CASRKAVPDTQYF.

In this sample, this clonotype turned up a few times. The gene calls are TRBV25-1 and TRBJ2-5, with D possibly TRBD2 on 6 matching bases. CDR1 is MGHDK and CDR2 is SYGVNS in the germline V gene. The CDR3 has 14 residues. Trimming left V 1 base short and J 3 bases short, with 9 bases between. The CDR3 loop reads CASSEWASEETQYF. The CDR3 nucleotides read TGTGCCAGCAGTGAATGGGCTAGCGAAGAGACCCAGTACTTC.

This clonotype was seen a few times. The chain links TRBV12-3 or TRBV12-4 to TRBJ2-1; 8 nucleotides agree with TRBD1. V was clipped by 5 bases and J by 8 bases; unmatched bases: 8. This CDR3 has 14 amino acids. DNA for the CDR3: TGTGCCAGCAGTCCAGGACAGGGTGTCGATGAGCAGTTCTTC. It translates to CASSPGQGVDEQFF.

The DNA for the CDR3 is TGCGCCAGCAGCCCGGGAGCGACTAGCGGCTACGAGCAGTACTTC. Translating it yields CASSPGATSGYEQYF. The chain combines TRBV5-1 with TRBJ2-7; 9 bases are a match to TRBD2. Unmatched junction bases numbered 8, after V lost 4 bases and J lost 3 bases. CDR3 length equals 15 residues. The germline V gene encodes CDR1 SGHRS and CDR2 YFSETQ.

V is TRBV6-5 and J is TRBJ2-3, with TRBD2 matching over 9 bases. Trimming removed 5 bases from V and 5 bases from J; junction bases left unmatched: 8. The germline CDR1 and CDR2 sequences are MNHEY and SVGAGI. The CDR3 runs to 15 residues. Written as DNA, the CDR3 is TGTGCCAGCAGTCCCCGCGGGGGGGCCAGAGATACGCAGTATTTT. Amino acid sequence: CASSPRGGARDTQYF.

The chain links TRBV7-8 to TRBJ1-2; D perhaps matches TRBD1 (6 bases). This CDR3 contains 12 residues. V lost 4 bases and J 8 bases, leaving 11 bases between the germline ends. CDR1 and CDR2 from the germline V gene are SGHVS and FQNEAQ. This chain's CDR3 is CASSSTGQGYTF. CDR3 coding DNA: TGTGCCAGCAGCTCCACAGGGCAGGGCTACACCTTC.

This clonotype was recorded a few times. The chain carries TRBV6-5 and TRBJ1-2; 7 bases agree with TRBD1. CDR1 is MNHEY and CDR2 is SVGAGI in the germline V gene. This CDR3 region has 13 residues. Trimming at V came to 5 bases and at J to 5 bases, leaving 5 bases not matched to a gene. This CDR3 is CASSRQGYYGYTF. Here the CDR3 DNA reads TGTGCCAGCAGTAGACAGGGTTATTATGGCTACACCTTC.

The genes are TRBV14 and TRBJ2-7; TRBD1 might be the D (6 bases). The germline V gene encodes CDR1 SGHDN and CDR2 FVKESK. CDR3 length: 15 amino acids. The V end lost 1 base, the J end lost 6 bases, and 16 bases lay between the germline ends. CDR3 protein: CASSQVGRGRSEQYF. The CDR3 DNA follows: TGTGCCAGCAGCCAAGTTGGCAGGGGAAGAAGCGAGCAGTACTTC.

The sample holds a few counts of this clonotype. This chain connects TRBV11-2 to TRBJ2-7; D ambiguous. Germline V gives CDR1 SGHAT, CDR2 FQNNGV. Trimming removed 5 bases at V and 3 bases at J, with 20 bases between. The CDR3 has 16 amino acids. Here the CDR3 DNA reads TGTGCCAGCAGCCGATGGGATAACACCCGGATCTACGAGCAGTACTTC. Translation: CASSRWDNTRIYEQYF.

This chain connects TRBV12-3 or TRBV12-4 to TRBJ2-7; D is possibly TRBD1 (6 bases). V was shortened by 4 bases and J by 2 bases, with 12 bases between the two germline ends. This CDR3 has 14 amino acids. This CDR3 reads CASSSTGTPYEQYF. The CDR3 DNA sequence: TGTGCCAGCAGTTCGACGGGGACACCCTACGAGCAGTACTTC.

The chain carries TRBV6-1 and TRBJ2-5; no clear D. Deletions cut 4 bases from V and 2 bases from J, with 11 bases between. The CDR3 contains 14 residues. Germline CDR1 MNHNS, CDR2 SASEGT. CDR3 protein: CASSVYQTQETQYF. The CDR3 DNA reads as TGTGCCAGCAGTGTGTACCAGACTCAAGAGACCCAGTACTTC.

This clonotype was counted only a few times. The rearrangement uses TRBV7-2 and TRBJ2-3, with TRBD1 matching 7 bases. The length of the CDR3 is 13 residues. After removal of 1 base from V and 6 bases from J, the junction contained 1 base not matched to a gene. Germline assignment: CDR1 SGHTA and CDR2 FQGNSA. DNA for the CDR3: TGTGCCAGCAGCTTAGTGGGACAGGATACGCAGTATTTT. Amino acid sequence: CASSLVGQDTQYF.

The chain combines TRBV20-1 with TRBJ2-3; tentatively, D is TRBD2 (6 bases). This CDR3 is built from 15 residues. CDR1 is DFQATT and CDR2 is SNEGSKA in the germline V gene (reference sequence). Trimming pared 7 bases from V and 0 bases from J, leaving 17 bases between. CDR3 protein: CSGRGSSVSTDTQYF. CDR3 in DNA: TGCAGTGGGAGGGGTTCGAGCGTCAGCACAGATACGCAGTATTTT.

The V call is TRBV4-3, the J call TRBJ2-1; D call uncertain. The germline V and J ends were trimmed by 0 bases and 4 bases, with 10 bases remaining between them. Germline V gives CDR1 LGHNA, CDR2 YSLEER. This CDR3 has 15 amino acids. CDR3 nucleotides: TGCGCCAGCAGCCAAGAATCAGGCTTTTACAATGAGCAGTTCTTC. Amino acids: CASSQESGFYNEQFF.

Concerning this clonotype itself: This clone may be a read error of a much larger clone one base away. This chain joins TRBV20-1 and TRBJ2-5; D is undetermined. CDR1 and CDR2 from the germline V gene are DFQATT and SNEGSKA (reference sequence). Trimming took off 1 base at V and 7 bases at J, with 13 bases between the two ends. CDR3 length: 13 amino acids. Written as DNA, the CDR3 is TGCAGTGCTAGAGGTCCCGCCCAGAGGACCCAGTACTTC. Amino acid sequence: CSARGPAQRTQYF.

The gene calls are TRBV30 and TRBJ2-3; possible D gene TRBD2, 5 bases. Germline V gives CDR1 GTSNPN, CDR2 SVGIG (reference sequence). The CDR3 totals 15 residues. V was trimmed by 1 base and J by 2 bases, leaving 13 bases between them. Here the CDR3 DNA reads TGTGCCTGGAGTGCGCGGACTGGGGTCACAGATACGCAGTATTTT. Translating it yields CAWSARTGVTDTQYF. Variable domain in full (rest from reference TRBV30 and TRBJ2-3): SQTIHQWPATLVQPVGSPLSLECTVEGTSNPNLYWYRQAAGRGLQLLFYSVGIGQISSEVPQNLSASRPQDRQFILSSKKLLLSDSGFYLCAWSARTGVTDTQYFGPGTRLTVL.

This clonotype is a singleton in its sample. The chain couples TRBV20-1 to TRBJ1-4; unclear D gene. Trimming pared 2 bases from V and 6 bases from J, leaving 10 bases between. Germline assignment: CDR1 DFQATT and CDR2 SNEGSKA (reference sequence). There are 13 residues in the CDR3. The CDR3 sequence is CSARLPAHEKLFF. CDR3 nucleotides: TGCAGTGCTAGACTCCCAGCCCATGAAAAACTGTTTTTT.

This clonotype appeared once. The chain joins TRBV12-3 or TRBV12-4 to TRBJ2-5; 7 bases agree with TRBD2. CDR3 length: 18 residues. V lost 2 bases and J lost 0; bases outside the gene matches: 12. CDR3 nucleotides: TGTGCCAGCAGTTTACATGGGGGATTGGGAGGGGACCAAGAGACCCAGTACTTC. This codes for CASSLHGGLGGDQETQYF.

The chain recombines TRBV16 with TRBJ1-2; D might be TRBD1 (5 bases). V lost 1 base and J 7 bases, leaving 16 bases between the germline ends. Germline V CDR1 and CDR2: KGHSY, FQNENV. The CDR3 sequence is 15 residues long. The chain's CDR3 is CASSQYGGGRIGYTF. The CDR3 coding sequence is TGTGCCAGCAGCCAATATGGGGGTGGCCGTATTGGCTACACCTTC.

This rearrangement joins TRBV12-3 or TRBV12-4 to TRBJ2-4; 11 bases fit TRBD1. The J call is in doubt because the DNA end fits TRBJ2-7 better. The CDR3 is made up of 17 amino acids. Here the CDR3 DNA reads TGTGCCAGCAGCCCCGGGACAGGGGGTGGGGATCTACGCGAGCAGTACTTC. The encoded protein is CASSPGTGGGDLREQYF.

This chain joins TRBV2 and TRBJ2-4; TRBD2 matches 9 bases. V lost 4 bases to trimming and J lost 13 bases; unmatched junction nucleotides: 5. CDR1 is SNHLY, CDR2 FYNNEI, per germline. The CDR3 is 12 residues long. This chain's CDR3 is CASSGGREEQYF. CDR3 nucleotides: TGTGCCAGCAGTGGCGGGAGGGAGGAGCAGTACTTC.

This rearrangement joins TRBV14 to TRBJ2-1; D is uncertain. Trimming took 4 bases from V and 6 from J, leaving 19 bases between them. CDR1 and CDR2 from the germline V gene are SGHDN and FVKESK. This CDR3 region has 16 residues. CDR3 sequence (DNA): TGTGCCAGCAGCCGCGTCGGGCTTTTACCCCTCAATGAGCAGTTCTTC. Translation: CASSRVGLLPLNEQFF. The full variable domain, its missing parts supplied by reference TRBV14 and TRBJ2-1, is EAGVTQFPSHSVIEKGQTVTLRCDPISGHDNLYWYRRVMGKEIKFLLHFVKESKQDESGMPNNRFLAERTGGTYSTLKVQPAELEDSGVYFCASSRVGLLPLNEQFFGPGTRLTVL.

The chain carries TRBV5-6 and TRBJ1-1; no clear D gene. V was cut by 4 bases and J by 0 bases, with 10 bases left in between. The CDR3 is 14 amino acids. Germline lookup yields CDR1 SGHDT and CDR2 YYEEEE. The CDR3 sequence is CASSVFQVNTEAFF. The DNA for the CDR3 is TGTGCCAGCAGCGTTTTTCAGGTGAACACTGAAGCTTTCTTT.

The rearrangement uses TRBV4-2 and TRBJ2-3; weak D call: TRBD1 (6 bases). Germline assignment: CDR1 LGHNA and CDR2 YNFKEQ. This CDR3 is 17 amino acids long. V lost 0 bases and J lost 2, with 15 bases in between. The CDR3 region is CASSQEGLGQPTDTQYF. The CDR3 nucleotides read TGTGCCAGCAGCCAAGAGGGCTTGGGACAACCCACAGATACGCAGTATTTT.

The chain combines TRBV29-1 with TRBJ2-5; tentative D call: TRBD1 (6 bases). V lost 8 bases to trimming and J lost 1 base, with 11 bases between them. Germline values: CDR1 SQVTM, CDR2 ANQGSEA. CDR3 length equals 12 residues. CDR3 protein: CSSGQTQETQYF. The CDR3 DNA is TGCAGCAGCGGACAGACCCAAGAGACCCAGTACTTC.

In DNA form, the CDR3 reads TGCAGTGCTACAACAGGGATGGCTAATGAAAAACTGTTTTTT. Translating gives CSATTGMANEKLFF. The V call is TRBV20-1, the J call TRBJ1-4; TRBD1 might be the D (6 bases). Looked up from germline, CDR1 is DFQATT and CDR2 is SNEGSKA (reference sequence). The CDR3 is made up of 14 amino acids. V was shortened by 4 bases and J by 3 bases, with 12 bases between the two germline ends.

This clonotype was picked up a small number of times. The chain has TRBV3-1 and TRBJ2-5; 9 positions agree with TRBD2. Germline CDR1 and CDR2: LGHDT and YNNKEL (reference sequence). Losses at the gene ends were 1 base for V and 5 bases for J; bases not matched to a gene: 2. The CDR3 length is 14 residues. The CDR3 here is CASSQVSGRETQYF. CDR3 coding DNA: TGTGCCAGCAGCCAAGTGAGCGGGAGGGAGACCCAGTACTTC.

The CDR3, as DNA: TGTGCCAGCTCACCAAAGGCGGTCGCGGAGACCCAGTACTTC. Translating gives CASSPKAVAETQYF. This chain connects TRBV18 to TRBJ2-5, with D hard to call. Trimming took off 2 bases at V and 5 bases at J, with 12 bases between the two ends. The CDR3 contains 14 residues. Germline-derived CDR1 and CDR2 are KGHSH and LQKENI.

This rearrangement joins TRBV7-9 to TRBJ2-5, with TRBD1 identical over 7 bases. V trimming: 5 bases; J trimming: 1 base; junction bases outside the gene matches: 7. The CDR3 runs to 15 residues. The V gene's germline CDR1 is SEHNR and CDR2 FQNEAQ (reference sequence). DNA for the CDR3: TGTGCCAGCAGCGAAGGGGACAGACCCCAAGAGACCCAGTACTTC. Protein product: CASSEGDRPQETQYF.

The sample holds a few counts of this clonotype. The genes are TRBV7-7 and TRBJ2-7; D is ambiguous. Germline CDR1 is SSHAT and CDR2 is FNYEAQ (reference sequence). With 5 bases removed from V and 2 bases from J, the gap between germline ends came to 10 bases. The CDR3 spans 13 residues. CDR3 in amino acids: CASSPTQTYEQYF. Here the CDR3 DNA reads TGTGCCAGCAGCCCCACACAAACCTACGAGCAGTACTTC.

The CDR3: CASSQPGQGHEQYF. CDR3 DNA: TGTGCCAGCAGTCAACCGGGACAGGGGCACGAGCAGTACTTC. This chain joins TRBV6-2 or TRBV6-3 and TRBJ2-7; 10 bases are shared with TRBD1. The CDR3 spans 14 residues. CDR1 and CDR2 from the germline V gene are MNHEY and SVGEGT. V trimming: 5 bases; J trimming: 5 bases; junction bases outside the gene matches: 6.